A selection of T cell receptor beta chains follows, all from one sample in a study of cytomegalovirus exposure and HLA in healthy donors. Measured with immunoSEQ multiplex PCR; TCRdb has only the in-frame clones, and not every one. The sample gives some 180,000 clones, roughly 81% of which show up once; about 2.7% is in the top ten. The source material was PBMCs. The source of these receptors is a man aged 25-45 years in good health and CMV-seropositive. The CDR3 runs from the conserved cysteine through the conserved F or W. Each record gives: V gene, J gene, D gene, CDR3 DNA, CDR3 protein. D genes are given only for firm matches.

v_gene: TRBV19
j_gene: TRBJ1-5
d_gene: .
CDR3nt: TGTGCCAGTAGTATAGGCAGACTCAATCAGCCCCAGCATTTT
CDR3aa: CASSIGRLNQPQHF

v_gene: TRBV21-1
j_gene: TRBJ2-1
d_gene: .
CDR3nt: TGTGCCAGCAGCAATCCGGGACATTTGTACAATGAGCAGTTCTTC
CDR3aa: CASSNPGHLYNEQFF

v_gene: TRBV18
j_gene: TRBJ2-2
d_gene: TRBD2
CDR3nt: TGTGCCAGCCCGCCCGAGGGAGGGTTCACCGGGGAGCTGTTTTTT
CDR3aa: CASPPEGGFTGELFF

v_gene: TRBV5-6
j_gene: TRBJ2-3
d_gene: .
CDR3nt: TGTGCCAGCAAGTATGGCGGATCGGACACAGATACGCAGTATTTT
CDR3aa: CASKYGGSDTDTQYF

v_gene: TRBV5-1
j_gene: TRBJ1-1
d_gene: .
CDR3nt: TGCGCCAGCAGCCAGCTAGGAGCTGAAGCTTTCTTT
CDR3aa: CASSQLGAEAFF

v_gene: TRBV25-1
j_gene: TRBJ2-3
d_gene: .
CDR3nt: TGTGCCAGCAGTGAACGATCACTGGGCTCCCGGCGACATACGCAGTATTTT
CDR3aa: CASSERSLGSRRHTQYF

v_gene: TRBV9
j_gene: TRBJ2-7
d_gene: TRBD2
CDR3nt: TGTGCCAGCAGCCTAACAAAGGAGCTAGCGGAACTTAAAGGCTACGAGCAGTACTTC
CDR3aa: CASSLTKELAELKGYEQYF

v_gene: TRBV21-1
j_gene: TRBJ2-4
d_gene: .
CDR3nt: TGTGCCAGCAGCAACACAGGGCCTGTACGGGGCCACAGAGCCAAAAACATTCAGTACTTC
CDR3aa: CASSNTGPVRGHRAKNIQYF

v_gene: TRBV6-4
j_gene: TRBJ2-1
d_gene: .
CDR3nt: TGTGCCAGCAGTTTCGGGGGTGAGCAGTTCTTC
CDR3aa: CASSFGGEQFF

v_gene: TRBV18
j_gene: TRBJ2-5
d_gene: .
CDR3nt: TGTGCCAGCTCACGGGGACTTCACCAAGAGACCCAGTACTTC
CDR3aa: CASSRGLHQETQYF

v_gene: TRBV5-1
j_gene: TRBJ2-7
d_gene: TRBD2
CDR3nt: TGCGCCAGCGCTAGGCCTAGCGGTTCCTACGAGCAGTACTTC
CDR3aa: CASARPSGSYEQYF

v_gene: TRBV7-6
j_gene: TRBJ2-2
d_gene: .
CDR3nt: TGTGCCAGCAGCCCTACTAGAGGATCGAACACCGGGGAGCTGTTTTTT
CDR3aa: CASSPTRGSNTGELFF

v_gene: TRBV19
j_gene: TRBJ2-2
d_gene: TRBD1
CDR3nt: TGTGCCAGTAGTATACAGGGGGTTTGGACCGGGGAGCTGTTTTTT
CDR3aa: CASSIQGVWTGELFF

v_gene: TRBV7-2
j_gene: TRBJ1-1
d_gene: .
CDR3nt: TGTGCCAGCAGCTTTAGTGTTAACACTGAAGCTTTCTTT
CDR3aa: CASSFSVNTEAFF